Listed here are 7 T cell receptor beta chains from one sample, sequenced in a study of cytomegalovirus exposure and HLA in healthy donors. The assay was immunoSEQ multiplex PCR, and TCRdb's table has in-frame clones only and misses some. Found here are 100,000 to 150,000 clones, under 90% of them singletons; the top ten hold 2% to 2.5%. Sequenced: PBMCs. The receptors stem from a woman under 30 in good health and CMV-seronegative.

The J gene is TRBJ2-5, the V gene TRBV11-2; 9 nucleotides match TRBD2. V trimming: 4 bases; J trimming: 5 bases; junction bases outside the gene matches: 8. The CDR3 sequence is 15 residues long. Per germline, CDR1 SGHAT and CDR2 FQNNGV. CDR3 sequence: CASSSVIAGVETQYF. The CDR3 DNA sequence: TGTGCCAGCAGCTCAGTAATAGCGGGAGTGGAGACCCAGTACTTC.

The chain employs TRBV4-1 and TRBJ1-2, with 7 nucleotides matching TRBD1. With V trimmed by 2 bases and J by 6 bases, 6 bases remained unmatched. CDR1 MGHRA and CDR2 YSYEKL come from the germline V gene. CDR3 length equals 14 residues. The CDR3 loop reads CASSQPGQRNGYTF. In nucleotides, the CDR3 is TGCGCCAGCAGCCAACCGGGACAGAGAAATGGCTACACCTTC.

This clone was counted once. J is TRBJ2-1 and V is TRBV21-1; the D call in the table, TRBD2, was not verified against the DNA. TRBV21-1 is an annotated pseudogene. CDR3 length: 19 residues. CDR3 sequence (DNA): TGTGCCAGCAGCAAAGGGTTCATCGCTAGCGGGAGGGATTACAATGAGCAGTTCTTC. Translating it yields CASSKGFIASGRDYNEQFF.

As for this clone: The junction does not match germline at one end; this may be a read error. The chain joins TRBV30 to TRBJ2-7, with 7 positions matching TRBD1. The CDR3 covers 14 residues. Germline loops: CDR1 GTSNPN, CDR2 SVGIG (reference sequence). The DNA of the CDR3 is TGTGCCGGGAGTATCATTTGGGACAGCTACGAGCAGTACTTC. This gives the protein CAGSIIWDSYEQYF.

This clone was counted a single time. This chain links TRBV7-3 with TRBJ2-1; TRBD2 is a possible D gene (6 bases). The CDR3 runs 14 residues. Trimming cost V 2 bases and J 8 bases, with 13 bases left between them. In germline, CDR1 is SGHTA, CDR2 FQGTGA. The CDR3 coding sequence is TGTGCCAGCAGCTTAGCGGCGTCGGGGGATGAGCAGTTCTTC. It encodes CASSLAASGDEQFF.

The rearrangement joins TRBV11-3 to TRBJ1-1, with D unclear. The V end lost 3 bases, the J end lost 5 bases, and 16 bases lay between the germline ends. Germline V lookup: CDR1 SGHNT, CDR2 YENEEA. The CDR3 is made up of 15 amino acids. The CDR3 loop reads CASSLEVTLGTEAFF. In DNA form, the CDR3 reads TGTGCCAGCAGCTTGGAGGTCACCCTGGGGACTGAAGCTTTCTTT.

The chain is built from TRBV12-2 and TRBJ2-7; the table's D gene call, TRBD1, was not cross checked with the DNA. TRBV12-2 is described as a pseudogene. The CDR3 is 16 residues long. In DNA form, the CDR3 reads TGTGCAAGTCGCTTAGCACGGGACAGGGACTCCTACGAGCAGTACTTC. It translates to CASRLARDRDSYEQYF.